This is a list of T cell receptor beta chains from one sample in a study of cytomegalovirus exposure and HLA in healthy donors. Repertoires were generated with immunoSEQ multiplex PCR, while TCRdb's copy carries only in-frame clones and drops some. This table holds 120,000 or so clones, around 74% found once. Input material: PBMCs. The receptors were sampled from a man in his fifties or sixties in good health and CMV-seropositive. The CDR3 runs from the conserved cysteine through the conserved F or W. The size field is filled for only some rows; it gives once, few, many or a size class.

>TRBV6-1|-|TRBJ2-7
CASRRTGESYEQYF
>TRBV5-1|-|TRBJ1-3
CASSLDSYGNTIYF
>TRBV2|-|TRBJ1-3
CATSYSGNTIYF
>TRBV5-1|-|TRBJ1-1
CASSLGLSLGNTEAFF
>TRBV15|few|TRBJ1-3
CATSRDRDTYKSIYF
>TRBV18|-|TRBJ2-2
CASSPTTSGGITGELFF
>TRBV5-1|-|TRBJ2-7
CASSLEDRGYEQYF
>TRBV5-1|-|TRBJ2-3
CASSFRSGGTDTQYF
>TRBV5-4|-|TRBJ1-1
CASRLGQGDTEAFF
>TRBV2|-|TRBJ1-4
CASSPGQFNEKLFF
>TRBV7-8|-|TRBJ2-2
CASSGGQGYTGELFF
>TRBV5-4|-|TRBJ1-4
CASSLSDRGNEKLFF
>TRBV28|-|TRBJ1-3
CASNTMDRGRRNTIYF
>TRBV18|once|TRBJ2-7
CASSPQAAYEQYF
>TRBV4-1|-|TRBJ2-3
CASSLRREGTDTQYF
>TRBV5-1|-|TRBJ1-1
CASSLGNRDDTEAFF
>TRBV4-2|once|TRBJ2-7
CASSQGSGAPPLEQYF
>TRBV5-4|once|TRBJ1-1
CASSLAGTAEAFF
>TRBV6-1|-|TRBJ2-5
CASSPLLQETQYF
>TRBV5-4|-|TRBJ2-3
CASSPGLLSTDTQYF
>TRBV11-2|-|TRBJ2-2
CASSLVLRQNTGELFF
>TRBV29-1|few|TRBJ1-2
CSVATGPVYGYTF